Detailed here is one TCR beta chain. Its antigen is currently not known. No qualities accompany the bases; no much larger clone lies one base away. The sample comes from a study of blood T cell repertoires in COVID-19 (TCRdb year 2020). Study-level background: Samples from collaborators originated in the United States, Italy and Spain and spanned both the acute and convalescent phases of COVID-19. Where available, HLA class I and class II types were obtained from metadata supplied by the sample provider rather than from assay-based typing. Nearly every sample came with metadata listing a de-identified subject ID, COVID-19 status, age in years and sex. The prospective study material was composed of cDNA or gDNA derived from T cells, B-cell-depleted T cells, or PBMCs. Deeply sampled blood TCRbeta repertoires from subjects exposed to, actively infected with, or recovered from COVID-19 were included in the dataset. The repertoires were made available in a free public database intended to serve as a resource for research on the immune response to SARS-CoV-2. The samples were drawn from the first 160 participants of the ongoing ImmuneRACE study and from 950 to 1,500 subjects provided by 6 global collaborators.

From its cysteine to its phenylalanine, the CDR3 spans 13 amino acids. The sequence is cut down to CDR3 DNA, 39 bases in frame from base 1. V is clipped by 6 bases and J by 5 bases, and the sequence between their germline boundaries is 13 bases long. TCRbeta CDR3 regions were amplified from genomic DNA by means of the immunoSEQ Assay, a bias-controlled multiplex PCR. The study's processing was this. Nucleated cell counts per sample were estimated from amplification of reference gene primers within the assay. To quantify the absolute abundance of each unique TCRbeta CDR3 rearrangement, sequence reads were collapsed and filtered. For each sample, productive Simpson clonality was calculated by taking the square root of Simpson's diversity index across productive rearrangements. TCRdb holds this immuneACCESS table with in-frame rearrangements only. Some clones are missing; in checked studies, unresolved V genes explain under half, and the rest has no known cause. The D gene and trimming were derived from the DNA, and the V and J assignments and clone size from that table. The sample profile shows roughly 380,000 clones; about 87% of them were found once. 1.3% of the sample is taken by the ten largest.

Summary of the overall study and its limitations: Clinical and demographic metadata were provided uncurated, with the amount varying by source and participant.

Enrolling through a virtual design, the prospective study's participants ranged in age from about 18 to 89 years and lived across around 25 United States geographic areas. Cohort assignment in the prospective study relied on participant-reported clinical history from a screening survey and a study questionnaire. Recovered participants in ImmuneRACE Cohort 3 were defined as having two consecutive negative NP/OP PCR tests, clearance from a healthcare professional, or resolution of symptoms. Each participant in the prospective study had whole blood, serum and a nasopharyngeal or oropharyngeal swab collected by mobile phlebotomists. Participants in the prospective study had the option to provide additional blood draws and questionnaires over a 2-month period. Before DNA extraction, prospective study blood samples were shipped either frozen or at room temperature.

The sequence is built from TRBV12-3 or TRBV12-4 and TRBJ2-5, and the D gene may be TRBD2, 5 bases matching. What was sequenced was PBMCs or T cells enriched from blood (not recorded which). The sequence came from a young man who had recovered from COVID-19. The sequenced DNA: TGTGCCAGCAGCTCTGGGGAGCGGGAGACCCAGTACTTC. The translation is CASSSGERETQYF.